This entry concerns a single T cell receptor (beta chain). This receptor's antigen is unknown. One base away there is no much larger clone; base qualities are not given. Receptor amplification or capture employed the immunoSEQ multiplex PCR assay. Here the immuneACCESS table is served through TCRdb, limited to in-frame sequences with V and J called. Missing clones are a known gap in these copies; in checked studies unresolved V genes cover under half, and the rest lacks a known reason. The table for this sample lists 45,000 to 60,000 clones; about 77% of them were counted only once. The ten largest make up around 2.4% of the sample. The CDR3 covers 14 residues, taking in both the cysteine and the phenylalanine. Just CDR3 DNA is preserved here, 42 bases in frame from base 1. Trimming accounts for 5 bases at V and 3 bases at J, while the number of junction bases matched to no gene is 4. Looking up the germline V gene yields CDR1 SGHTA and CDR2 FQGTGA.

The data belong to a study of radiotherapy plus CTLA-4 blockade in lung cancer (dated by TCRdb to about 2018). With regard to the full study: Among the enrolled patients, approximately 18% had an objective response, and 31% reached disease control.

In this study, focal radiation therapy paired with CTLA-4 blockade (ipilimumab) was tested in patients who had chemo-refractory metastatic non-small-cell lung cancer. What the authors observed across the whole study: The strongest predictors of response were reported to be early dynamic shifts in blood T cell clones along with a rise in serum interferon-beta following radiation. After treatment with radiotherapy and ipilimumab, TCR clones that originated in tumors expanded in peripheral blood.

Rearrangement joined TRBV7-3 to TRBJ2-3, with TRBD2 identical over 8 junction bases. This clonotype was obtained from a human donor with non-small cell lung cancer whose response to radiotherapy plus ipilimumab could not be evaluated. The sequencing here drew on peripheral blood, taken from a patient treated with radiotherapy plus ipilimumab. The CDR3 region has the sequence CASSTGGATDTQYF. The nucleotide sequence is given as TGTGCCAGCAGCACCGGGGGGGCAACAGATACGCAGTATTTT.